This passage covers 16 T cell receptor beta chains from one sample sequenced in a study of T-cell reconstitution after alpha-beta-depleted transplantation in children. Unique molecular identifiers were used in preparing the TCRbeta library. From the PCR reads, TCRdb called clonotypes with MiXCR, one entry per CDR3 protein. The sample has a few hundred thousand distinct CDR3 sequences; approximately 41% are singletons. Here the sequenced sample was PBMCs, taken before TCRalphabeta/CD19-depleted stem cell transplant. The receptor set was obtained from a girl between 2 and 10 years old with aplastic anemia, due to receive a stem cell transplant.

The J gene is TRBJ2-7, the V gene TRBV20-1; D possibly matches TRBD1 or TRBD2 (6 bases each). This CDR3 has 15 amino acids. Per the germline V gene, CDR1 is DFQATT and CDR2 is SNEGSKA (reference sequence). Trimming left V 1 base short and J 2 bases short, with 15 bases between. In DNA, the CDR3 is TGCAGTGCTAGAGTTGTGGGGGGCCTTCCCTACGAGCAGTACTTC. Translated: CSARVVGGLPYEQYF.

This clonotype was seen ten or more times. The J gene is TRBJ1-1, the V gene TRBV28; D is unclear. CDR1 and CDR2 (germline): MDHEN, SYDVKM. Trimming pared 5 bases from V and 1 base from J, leaving 11 bases between. The CDR3 extends over 14 amino acids. The CDR3 coding sequence is TGTGCCAGCAGTCCTTGGAGCAAGAACACTGAAGCTTTCTTT. Protein product: CASSPWSKNTEAFF. Combining the CDR3 with reference TRBV28 and TRBJ1-1 gives the whole variable domain DVKVTQSSRYLVKRTGEKVFLECVQDMDHENMFWYRQDPGLGLRLIYFSYDVKMKEKGDIPEGYSVSREKKERFSLILESASTNQTSMYLCASSPWSKNTEAFFGQGTRLTVV.

This sequence joins TRBV6-5 and TRBJ2-7; D might be TRBD1 (8 bases). With 3 bases removed from V and 3 bases from J, the gap between germline ends came to 21 bases. Looked up from germline, CDR1 is MNHEY and CDR2 is SVGAGI. This CDR3 region has 17 residues. CDR3 sequence: CASSYRPTGGADYEQYF. CDR3 bases: TGTGCCAGCAGTTATCGCCCCACAGGGGGGGCCGACTACGAGCAGTACTTC.

The CDR3 spells CASSQLFGQGDTGELFF. CDR3 DNA sequence: TGTGCCAGCAGCCAGCTATTCGGACAGGGCGACACCGGGGAGCTGTTTTTT. V and J are TRBV7-2 and TRBJ2-2; 8 nucleotides match TRBD1. The ends lost 5 bases at V and 3 bases at J; junction bases unmatched: 11. The CDR3 runs 17 residues. Per the germline V gene, CDR1 is SGHTA and CDR2 is FQGNSA. The full variable domain, completed using reference TRBV7-2 and TRBJ2-2, is GAGVSQSPSNKVTEKGKDVELRCDPISGHTALYWYRQSLGQGLEFLIYFQGNSAPDKSGLPSDRFSAERTGGSVSTLTIQRTQQEDSAVYLCASSQLFGQGDTGELFFGEGSRLTVL.

The chain has TRBV6-5 and TRBJ2-7, with 8 nucleotides matching TRBD2. V was pared by 0 bases and J by 2 bases, with 9 bases of the junction left unmatched. The germline gives CDR1 MNHEY, CDR2 SVGAGI. CDR3 length equals 17 residues. The CDR3 nucleotides are TGTGCCAGCAGTTACTCGAAGGTGGGCGGGAGGCCCTACGAGCAGTACTTC. Translated: CASSYSKVGGRPYEQYF.

Only a few counts were recorded for this clonotype. V and J are TRBV6-5 and TRBJ2-7; 12 nucleotides line up with TRBD2. V lost 4 bases and J lost 7; bases outside the gene matches: 11. The germline V gene encodes CDR1 MNHEY and CDR2 SVGAGI. This CDR3 has 16 amino acids. In DNA, the CDR3 is TGTGCCAGCAGTTTTCGGACTAGCGGGACCCCAGCGGAGCAGTACTTC. Translating gives CASSFRTSGTPAEQYF.

This clonotype was detected a few times. This chain joins TRBV5-1 and TRBJ2-7; 10 bases map to TRBD1. V lost 4 bases to trimming and J lost 3 bases; unmatched junction nucleotides: 7. The CDR3 runs 15 residues. Per germline, CDR1 SGHRS and CDR2 YFSETQ. The CDR3 nucleotides read TGCGCCAGCAGCGGTTCCGGGACAGGGGTCTACGAGCAGTACTTC. It yields the protein CASSGSGTGVYEQYF.

This clonotype has more than one count but fewer than ten. The gene calls are TRBV2 and TRBJ1-5; D possibly corresponds to TRBD1 (5 bases). V gave up 4 bases and J gave up 6 bases, with 10 bases separating them. CDR1 SNHLY and CDR2 FYNNEI come from the germline V gene. The CDR3 has 13 residues. The CDR3 spells CASSGEGIQPQHF. The DNA for the CDR3 is TGTGCCAGCAGTGGGGAGGGGATTCAGCCCCAGCATTTT.

This clonotype was observed a handful of times. DNA for the CDR3: TGTGCCAGCAGTTCCCCCCAACTCGCCTCTGGGGCCAACGTCCTGACTTTC. It translates to CASSSPQLASGANVLTF. The gene calls are TRBV6-5 and TRBJ2-6, with D uncertain. CDR3 length: 17 residues. Deletions cut 4 bases from V and 0 bases from J, with 13 bases between. Per the germline V gene, CDR1 is MNHEY and CDR2 is SVGAGI.

The chain links TRBV7-3 to TRBJ2-3; unclear D gene. This CDR3 is built from 16 residues. Germline V lookup: CDR1 SGHTA, CDR2 FQGTGA. V lost 2 bases to trimming and J lost 0 bases, with 12 bases between them. This CDR3 reads CASSLLGSPSTDTQYF. For the CDR3, the DNA is TGTGCCAGCAGCTTATTGGGTAGCCCTAGCACAGATACGCAGTATTTT.

The chain employs TRBV29-1 and TRBJ2-1; D uncertain. The CDR3 is made up of 14 amino acids. From germline, CDR1 is SQVTM and CDR2 ANQGSEA. Trimming took 0 bases from V and 7 from J, leaving 13 bases between them. Here the CDR3 DNA reads TGCAGCGTTGAAGAAGACAACTCCCTGAATGAGCAGTTCTTC. This codes for CSVEEDNSLNEQFF.

The gene calls are TRBV5-1 and TRBJ1-3, with D possibly matching TRBD1 (5 bases). The CDR3 covers 15 residues. V dropped 3 bases and J dropped 0 bases, with 10 bases sitting between them. CDR1 is SGHRS, CDR2 YFSETQ, per germline. The CDR3 region is CASSWSGDSGNTIYF. CDR3 sequence (DNA): TGCGCCAGCAGCTGGTCGGGGGACTCTGGAAACACCATATATTTT. Filled out from reference TRBV5-1 and TRBJ1-3, the complete variable domain reads KAGVTQTPRYLIKTRGQQVTLSCSPISGHRSVSWYQQTPGQGLQFLFEYFSETQRNKGNFPGRFSGRQFSNSRSEMNVSTLELGDSALYLCASSWSGDSGNTIYFGEGSWLTVV.

To note about this clonotype: A read error is likely, as this CDR3 ends without the conserved phenylalanine or tryptophan. The chain joins TRBV7-2 to TRBJ2-3, with 7 positions matching TRBD2. The CDR3 is made up of 13 amino acids. Trimming removed 5 bases from V and 1 base from J; junction bases left unmatched: 0. Germline values: CDR1 SGHTA, CDR2 FQGNSA. The CDR3 region has the DNA TGTGCCAGCAGCAGCGGGGGCACAGATACGCAGTATTCT. It codes for CASSSGGTDTQYS.

This clonotype was counted many times. This chain links TRBV20-1 with TRBJ2-1; maybe TRBD2 (6 bases). Germline CDR1 reads DFQATT; CDR2 reads SNEGSKA (reference sequence). V was trimmed by 1 base and J by 1 base, leaving 17 bases between them. There are 17 residues in the CDR3. CDR3 sequence: CSARGQGGVWSYNEQFF. For the CDR3, the DNA is TGCAGTGCTAGAGGGCAGGGAGGAGTGTGGTCCTACAATGAGCAGTTCTTC.

This clonotype has just a few counts. This chain connects TRBV6-1 to TRBJ2-6; a weak D match, TRBD1 (6 bases). The germline V gene encodes CDR1 MNHNS and CDR2 SASEGT. The CDR3 has 17 amino acids. The V gene lost 1 base and the J gene lost 0 bases, with 10 bases spanning the gap. The CDR3 nucleotides read TGTGCCAGCAGTGAAGGACAGGCCCTCTCTGGGGCCAACGTCCTGACTTTC. This encodes CASSEGQALSGANVLTF.

This clonotype has more than one count but fewer than ten. The chain has TRBV15 and TRBJ2-7, with D perhaps TRBD1 or TRBD2 (5 bases each). The V and J ends lost 9 bases and 5 bases respectively, with 17 bases between them. There are 13 residues in the CDR3. The V gene's germline CDR1 is LNHNV and CDR2 YYDKDF (reference sequence). The CDR3 spells CATSGTQAHEQYF. In DNA form, the CDR3 reads TGTGCCACGTCCGGGACCCAGGCTCACGAGCAGTACTTC.